This T cell receptor (beta chain) was sequenced during a study of TIL therapy for anti-PD-1-resistant metastatic lung cancer. Looking at the study overall: By whole-exome sequencing, median non-synonymous tumor mutation burden was less than 1.8 mutations per megabase.

Sequencing used immunoSEQ v3. The protocol was immunoSEQ multiplex PCR, while the TCRdb copy is restricted to in-frame clones and leaves out a portion. The sample includes 20,000 or so clones, 80% to 90% of them seen just once. This clone has more than one count but fewer than ten. V was clipped by 2 bases and J by 12 bases; unmatched bases: 9. From germline, CDR1 is KGHSH and CDR2 LQKENI. CDR3 length: 15 amino acids. The time point denotes: pre-treatment sample, taken before nivolumab and TIL therapy. Source: blood, taken at baseline. The receptor comes from a person aged 25 to 80 with non-small cell lung cancer. The chain employs TRBV18 and TRBJ2-1; 11 bases agree with TRBD2. The CDR3 sequence: CASSPSVAGGQGQFF. The CDR3 region has the DNA TGTGCCAGCTCACCATCGGTAGCGGGAGGGCAAGGGCAGTTCTTC. Using reference TRBV18 and TRBJ2-1 for the parts outside the CDR3, the full variable domain is NAGVMQNPRHLVRRRGQEARLRCSPMKGHSHVYWYRQLPEEGLKFMVYLQKENIIDESGMPKERFSAEFPKEGPSILRIQQVVRGDSAAYFCASSPSVAGGQGQFFGPGTRLTVL.